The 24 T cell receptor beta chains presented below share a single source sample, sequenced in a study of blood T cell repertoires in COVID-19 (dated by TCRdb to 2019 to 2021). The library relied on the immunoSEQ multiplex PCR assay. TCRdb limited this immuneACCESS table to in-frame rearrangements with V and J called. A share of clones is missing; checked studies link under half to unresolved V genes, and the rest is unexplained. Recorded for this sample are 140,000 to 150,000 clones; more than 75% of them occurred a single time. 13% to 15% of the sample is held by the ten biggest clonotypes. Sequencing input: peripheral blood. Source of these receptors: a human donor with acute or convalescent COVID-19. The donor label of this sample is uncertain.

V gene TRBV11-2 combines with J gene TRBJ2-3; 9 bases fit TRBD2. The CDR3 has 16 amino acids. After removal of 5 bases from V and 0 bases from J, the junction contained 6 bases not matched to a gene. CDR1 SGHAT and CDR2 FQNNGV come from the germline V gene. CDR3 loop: CASSPATSGSTDTQYF. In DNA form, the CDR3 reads TGTGCCAGCAGCCCGGCGACTAGCGGAAGCACAGATACGCAGTATTTT.

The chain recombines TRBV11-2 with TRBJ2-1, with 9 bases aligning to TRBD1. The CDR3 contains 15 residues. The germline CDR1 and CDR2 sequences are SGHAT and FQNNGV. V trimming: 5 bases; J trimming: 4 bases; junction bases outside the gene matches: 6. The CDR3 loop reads CASSADRGLYNEQFF. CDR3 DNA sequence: TGTGCCAGCAGCGCGGACAGGGGACTTTACAATGAGCAGTTCTTC.

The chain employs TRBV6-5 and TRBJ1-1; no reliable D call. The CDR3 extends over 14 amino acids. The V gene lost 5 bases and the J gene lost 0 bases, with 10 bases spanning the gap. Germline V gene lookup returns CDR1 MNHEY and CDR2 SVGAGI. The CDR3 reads CASSLDFMNTEAFF. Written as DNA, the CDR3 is TGTGCCAGCAGTCTAGATTTCATGAACACTGAAGCTTTCTTT.

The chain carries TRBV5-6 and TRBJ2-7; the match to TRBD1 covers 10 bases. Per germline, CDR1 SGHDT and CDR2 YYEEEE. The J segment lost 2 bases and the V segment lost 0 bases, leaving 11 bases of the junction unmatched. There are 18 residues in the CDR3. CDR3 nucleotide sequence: TGTGCCAGCAGCTTGGAGGTCCTCTGGACAGGGGGGACCTACGAGCAGTACTTC. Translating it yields CASSLEVLWTGGTYEQYF.

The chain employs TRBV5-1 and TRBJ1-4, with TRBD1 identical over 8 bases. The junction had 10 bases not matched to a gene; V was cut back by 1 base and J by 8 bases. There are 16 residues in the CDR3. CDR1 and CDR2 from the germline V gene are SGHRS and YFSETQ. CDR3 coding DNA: TGCGCCAGCAGCTTGAGGGCAGGGGGCCAAGAGGAAAAACTGTTTTTT. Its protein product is CASSLRAGGQEEKLFF.

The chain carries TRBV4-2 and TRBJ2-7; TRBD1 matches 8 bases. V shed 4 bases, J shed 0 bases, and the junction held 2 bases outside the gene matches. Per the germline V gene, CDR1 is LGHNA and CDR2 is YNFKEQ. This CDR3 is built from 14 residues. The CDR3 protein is CASSPTGGSYEQYF. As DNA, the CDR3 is TGTGCCAGCAGCCCTACAGGGGGCTCCTACGAGCAGTACTTC.

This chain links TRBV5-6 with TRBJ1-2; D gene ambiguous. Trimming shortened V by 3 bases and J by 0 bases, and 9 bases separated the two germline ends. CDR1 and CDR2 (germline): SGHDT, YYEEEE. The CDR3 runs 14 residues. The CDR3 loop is CASSSQDTNYGYTF. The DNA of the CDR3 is TGTGCCAGCAGCTCCCAGGATACTAACTATGGCTACACCTTC. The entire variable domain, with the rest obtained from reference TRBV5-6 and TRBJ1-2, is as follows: DAGVTQSPTHLIKTRGQQVTLRCSPKSGHDTVSWYQQALGQGPQFIFQYYEEEERQRGNFPDRFSGHQFPNYSSELNVNALLLGDSALYLCASSSQDTNYGYTFGSGTRLTVV.

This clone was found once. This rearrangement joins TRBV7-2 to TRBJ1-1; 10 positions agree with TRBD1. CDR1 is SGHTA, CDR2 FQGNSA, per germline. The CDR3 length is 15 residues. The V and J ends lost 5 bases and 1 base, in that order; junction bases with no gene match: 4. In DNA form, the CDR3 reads TGTGCCAGCAGCCCCCGGACAGGGGGGAACACTGAAGCTTTCTTT. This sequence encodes CASSPRTGGNTEAFF.

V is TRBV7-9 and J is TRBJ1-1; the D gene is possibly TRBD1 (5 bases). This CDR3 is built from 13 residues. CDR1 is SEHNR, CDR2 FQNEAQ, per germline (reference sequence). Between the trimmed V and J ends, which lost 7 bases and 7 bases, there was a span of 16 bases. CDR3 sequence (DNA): TGTGCCAGCACCACTGGGGGGACGCTTGAAGCTTTCTTT. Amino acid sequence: CASTTGGTLEAFF.

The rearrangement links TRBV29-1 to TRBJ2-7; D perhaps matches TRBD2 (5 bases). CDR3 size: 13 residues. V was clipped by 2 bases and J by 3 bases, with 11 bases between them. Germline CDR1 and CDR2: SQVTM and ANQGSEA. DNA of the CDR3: TGCAGCGTTGAACCCGGGGTTGGCTACGAGCAGTACTTC. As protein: CSVEPGVGYEQYF.

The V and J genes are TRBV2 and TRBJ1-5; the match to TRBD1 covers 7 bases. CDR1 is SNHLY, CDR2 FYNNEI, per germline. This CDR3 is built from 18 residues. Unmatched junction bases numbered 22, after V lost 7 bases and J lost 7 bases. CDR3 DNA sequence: TGTGCCAGCACTGCTAGGGGGCTACAGCTCCTAGCAGGGCAGCCCCAGCATTTT. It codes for CASTARGLQLLAGQPQHF.

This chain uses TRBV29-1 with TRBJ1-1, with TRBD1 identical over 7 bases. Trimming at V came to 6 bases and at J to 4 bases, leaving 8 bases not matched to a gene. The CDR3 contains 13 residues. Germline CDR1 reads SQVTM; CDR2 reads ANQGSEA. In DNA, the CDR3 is TGCAGCGTCCAGACAGGGCGGGCCACTGAAGCTTTCTTT. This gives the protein CSVQTGRATEAFF.

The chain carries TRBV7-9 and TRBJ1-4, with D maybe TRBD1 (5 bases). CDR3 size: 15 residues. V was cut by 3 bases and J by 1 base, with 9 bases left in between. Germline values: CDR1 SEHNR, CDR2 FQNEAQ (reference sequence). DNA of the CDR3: TGTGCCAGCAGCTTCAAGGGGTTAACTAATGAAAAACTGTTTTTT. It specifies CASSFKGLTNEKLFF.

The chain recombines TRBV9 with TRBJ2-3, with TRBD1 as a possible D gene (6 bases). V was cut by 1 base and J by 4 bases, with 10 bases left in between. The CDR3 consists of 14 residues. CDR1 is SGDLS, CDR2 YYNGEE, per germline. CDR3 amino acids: CASSVKGGADTQYF. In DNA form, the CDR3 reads TGTGCCAGCAGCGTAAAAGGGGGAGCAGATACGCAGTATTTT.

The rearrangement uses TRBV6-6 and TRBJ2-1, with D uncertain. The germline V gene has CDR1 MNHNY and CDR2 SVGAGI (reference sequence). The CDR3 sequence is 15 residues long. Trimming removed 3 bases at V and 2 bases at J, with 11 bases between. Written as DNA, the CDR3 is TGTGCCAGCAGTTATAGGCTAGTGGCCTACAATGAGCAGTTCTTC. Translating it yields CASSYRLVAYNEQFF.

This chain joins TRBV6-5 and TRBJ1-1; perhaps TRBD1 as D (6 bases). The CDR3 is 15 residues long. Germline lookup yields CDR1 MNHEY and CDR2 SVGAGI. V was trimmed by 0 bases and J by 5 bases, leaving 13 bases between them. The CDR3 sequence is CASSYSGERGTEAFF. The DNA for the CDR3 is TGTGCCAGCAGTTACTCAGGCGAGAGGGGGACTGAAGCTTTCTTT.

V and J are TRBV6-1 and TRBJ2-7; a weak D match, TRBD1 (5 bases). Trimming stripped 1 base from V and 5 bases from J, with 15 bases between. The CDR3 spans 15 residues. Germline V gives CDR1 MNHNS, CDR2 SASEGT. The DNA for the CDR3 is TGTGCCAGCAGTGAAGGTGTTAGGGGTTACCACGAGCAGTACTTC. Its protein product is CASSEGVRGYHEQYF.

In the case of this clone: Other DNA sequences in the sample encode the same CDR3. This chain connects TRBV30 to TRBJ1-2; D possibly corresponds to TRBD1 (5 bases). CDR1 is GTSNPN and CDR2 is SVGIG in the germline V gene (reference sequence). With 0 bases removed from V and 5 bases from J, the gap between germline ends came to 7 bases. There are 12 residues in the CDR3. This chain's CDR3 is CAWSVRGYGYTF. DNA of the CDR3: TGTGCCTGGAGTGTACGGGGGTATGGCTACACCTTC.

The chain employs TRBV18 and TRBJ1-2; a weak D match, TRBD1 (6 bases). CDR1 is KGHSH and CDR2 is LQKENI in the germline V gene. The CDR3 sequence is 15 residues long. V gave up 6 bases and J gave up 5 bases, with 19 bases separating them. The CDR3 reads CASSLNREGVYGYTF. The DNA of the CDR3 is TGTGCCAGCTCGCTAAACAGGGAGGGAGTATATGGCTACACCTTC. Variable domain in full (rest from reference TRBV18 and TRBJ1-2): NAGVMQNPRHLVRRRGQEARLRCSPMKGHSHVYWYRQLPEEGLKFMVYLQKENIIDESGMPKERFSAEFPKEGPSILRIQQVVRGDSAAYFCASSLNREGVYGYTFGSGTRLTVV.

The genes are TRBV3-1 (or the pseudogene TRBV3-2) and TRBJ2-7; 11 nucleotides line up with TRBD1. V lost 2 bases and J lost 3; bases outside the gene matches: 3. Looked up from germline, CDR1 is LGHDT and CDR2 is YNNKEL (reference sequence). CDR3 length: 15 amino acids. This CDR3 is CASSQTGQGVYEQYF. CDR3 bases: TGTGCCAGCAGCCAAACGGGACAGGGGGTCTACGAGCAGTACTTC.

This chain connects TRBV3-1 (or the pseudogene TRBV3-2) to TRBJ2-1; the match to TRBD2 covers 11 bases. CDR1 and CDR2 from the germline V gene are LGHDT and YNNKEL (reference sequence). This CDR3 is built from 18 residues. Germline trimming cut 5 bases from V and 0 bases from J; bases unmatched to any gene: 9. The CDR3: CASSSTSGASNSYNEQFF. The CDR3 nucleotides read TGTGCCAGCAGCTCGACTAGCGGGGCTTCGAACTCCTACAATGAGCAGTTCTTC.

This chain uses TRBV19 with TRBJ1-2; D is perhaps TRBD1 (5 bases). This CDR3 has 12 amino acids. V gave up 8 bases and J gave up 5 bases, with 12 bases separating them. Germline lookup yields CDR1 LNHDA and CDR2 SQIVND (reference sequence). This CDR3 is CASGGAGYGYTF. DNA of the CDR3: TGTGCCAGTGGAGGGGCGGGGTATGGCTACACCTTC. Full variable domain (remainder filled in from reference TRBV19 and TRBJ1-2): DGGITQSPKYLFRKEGQNVTLSCEQNLNHDAMYWYRQDPGQGLRLIYYSQIVNDFQKGDIAEGYSVSREKKESFPLTVTSAQKNPTAFYLCASGGAGYGYTFGSGTRLTVV.

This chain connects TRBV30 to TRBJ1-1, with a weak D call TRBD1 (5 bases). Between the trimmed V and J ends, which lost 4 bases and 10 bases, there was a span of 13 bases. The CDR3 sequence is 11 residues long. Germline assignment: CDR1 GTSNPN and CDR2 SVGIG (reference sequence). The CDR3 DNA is TGTGCCTGGACCCGGGACTCTCGAGCTTTCTTT. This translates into CAWTRDSRAFF. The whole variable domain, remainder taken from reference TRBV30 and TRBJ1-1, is SQTIHQWPATLVQPVGSPLSLECTVEGTSNPNLYWYRQAAGRGLQLLFYSVGIGQISSEVPQNLSASRPQDRQFILSSKKLLLSDSGFYLCAWTRDSRAFFGQGTRLTVV.

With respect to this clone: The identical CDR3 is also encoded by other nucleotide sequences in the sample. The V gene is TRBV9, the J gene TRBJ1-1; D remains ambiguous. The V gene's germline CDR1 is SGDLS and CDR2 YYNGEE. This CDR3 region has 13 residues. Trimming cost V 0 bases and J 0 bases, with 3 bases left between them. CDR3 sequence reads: CASSVAVNTEAFF. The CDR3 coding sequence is TGTGCCAGCAGCGTAGCAGTGAACACTGAAGCTTTCTTT.